Shown below are 30 T cell receptor beta chains from a single sample sequenced in a study of shared clonotypes between healthy human individuals. TCRdb's table, derived via immunoSEQ multiplex PCR, lists solely in-frame clones and lacks some. The table lists about 2.1 million clones, over 85% of them singletons. As defined, naive CD8 cells were CD45RO-negative and positively selected for CCR7, with terminally differentiated effector memory CD45RA+ cells excluded. The sequenced sample was naive CD8+ T cells from PBMCs. These receptors all come from a young man in good health. Some clones in this sample may be carry-over from other donors' samples.

This clone was seen just once. The chain has TRBV27 and TRBJ2-2; no clear D. The ends were cut back, 2 bases at V and 9 bases at J, with 4 bases in the middle. The CDR3 is 11 residues long. The germline V gene encodes CDR1 MNHEY and CDR2 SMNVEV (reference sequence). CDR3 protein: CASSLGRELFF. CDR3 nucleotides: TGTGCCAGCAGTTTAGGTCGGGAGCTGTTTTTT.

The V call is TRBV28, the J call TRBJ2-1; D ambiguous. CDR1 is MDHEN and CDR2 is SYDVKM in the germline V gene. The CDR3 is 14 amino acids. V was pared by 1 base and J by 5 bases, with 9 bases between. The CDR3 is CASSLSHRHNEQFF. The CDR3 coding sequence is TGTGCCAGCAGTTTATCCCACCGACACAATGAGCAGTTCTTC.

This clone has just one count. The chain combines TRBV7-8 with TRBJ2-1; 8 bases line up with TRBD2. The J segment lost 1 base and the V segment lost 6 bases, leaving 8 bases of the junction unmatched. The CDR3 runs 16 residues. Looked up from germline, CDR1 is SGHVS and CDR2 is FQNEAQ. The DNA for the CDR3 is TGTGCCAGCAGGGCCACTAGCGGAGGATCCTACAATGAGCAGTTCTTC. Its translation: CASRATSGGSYNEQFF.

The chain combines TRBV4-1 with TRBJ1-2, with D unresolved. V shed 5 bases and J shed 4 bases, with 14 bases lying between them. Germline-derived CDR1 and CDR2 are MGHRA and YSYEKL. The CDR3 is 14 residues long. CDR3 amino acids: CASSFPDGTYGYTF. The DNA of the CDR3 is TGCGCCAGCAGCTTTCCCGACGGCACCTATGGCTACACCTTC.

The chain is built from TRBV30 and TRBJ1-1; D possibly corresponds to TRBD1 (5 bases). Germline loops: CDR1 GTSNPN, CDR2 SVGIG (reference sequence). The CDR3 covers 13 residues. V was pared by 4 bases and J by 1 base, with 10 bases between. The CDR3 region has the DNA TGTGCCTGGATTGGCAGGGCGAACACTGAAGCTTTCTTT. Translated, it gives CAWIGRANTEAFF. The full variable domain, with the rest looked up from reference TRBV30 and TRBJ1-1, is SQTIHQWPATLVQPVGSPLSLECTVEGTSNPNLYWYRQAAGRGLQLLFYSVGIGQISSEVPQNLSASRPQDRQFILSSKKLLLSDSGFYLCAWIGRANTEAFFGQGTRLTVV.

This clone was seen more than once but under ten times. The chain is built from TRBV5-6 and TRBJ1-1; D remains unclear. CDR3 length equals 15 residues. The germline gives CDR1 SGHDT, CDR2 YYEEEE. With 0 bases removed from V and 5 bases from J, the gap between germline ends came to 14 bases. CDR3 nucleotide sequence: TGTGCCAGCAGCTTGGAAGCTTCTGCGTTGACTGAAGCTTTCTTT. This sequence encodes CASSLEASALTEAFF. Drawing the rest from reference TRBV5-6 and TRBJ1-1, the complete variable domain is DAGVTQSPTHLIKTRGQQVTLRCSPKSGHDTVSWYQQALGQGPQFIFQYYEEEERQRGNFPDRFSGHQFPNYSSELNVNALLLGDSALYLCASSLEASALTEAFFGQGTRLTVV.

The rearrangement links TRBV9 to TRBJ2-1; 10 nucleotides align to TRBD2. The V gene end was trimmed by 3 bases and the J gene end by 5 bases; junction bases not matched to a gene: 11. CDR1 is SGDLS and CDR2 is YYNGEE in the germline V gene. The CDR3 runs to 17 residues. CDR3: CASSESQAGGLNNEQFF. In DNA form, the CDR3 reads TGTGCCAGCAGCGAGTCTCAAGCGGGAGGGCTAAACAATGAGCAGTTCTTC.

The chain couples TRBV29-1 to TRBJ2-2; D possibly matches TRBD1 or TRBD2 (5 bases each). V lost 1 base, J lost 4 bases, and 13 bases lay in between. The germline CDR1 and CDR2 sequences are SQVTM and ANQGSEA. The CDR3 is 15 amino acids. CDR3 DNA sequence: TGCAGCGTTGAAGTGGGATCGGGGCTCACCGGGGAGCTGTTTTTT. Its protein product is CSVEVGSGLTGELFF.

J is TRBJ2-7 and V is TRBV6-1, with D possibly TRBD2 on 7 matching bases. Trimming left V 3 bases short and J 3 bases short, with 12 bases between. The CDR3 runs to 14 residues. From germline, CDR1 is MNHNS and CDR2 SASEGT. CDR3 DNA sequence: TGTGCCAGCAGTGAGGGGGGGCGCTTCTACGAGCAGTACTTC. It encodes CASSEGGRFYEQYF.

The rearrangement joins TRBV5-3 to TRBJ1-2; TRBD1 aligns across 7 bases. TRBV5-3 is flagged as an ORF with uncertain function. The V gene end was trimmed by 2 bases and the J gene end by 4 bases; junction bases not matched to a gene: 11. This CDR3 has 16 amino acids. The CDR3 here is CARSFGGQPTPYGYTF. The DNA of the CDR3 is TGTGCCAGAAGCTTCGGGGGACAGCCGACGCCCTATGGCTACACCTTC.

The genes are TRBV18 and TRBJ1-1; 7 bases match TRBD1. The CDR3 runs 15 residues. Germline V gene sequence: CDR1 KGHSH, CDR2 LQKENI. Trimming took 4 bases from V and 2 from J; bases not matched to a gene: 7. Here the CDR3 reads CASSRTGAANTEAFF. The CDR3, as DNA: TGTGCCAGCTCACGAACAGGGGCCGCTAACACTGAAGCTTTCTTT.

The chain carries TRBV9 and TRBJ1-1; possible D gene TRBD1, 5 bases. The CDR3 is 13 amino acids. Trimming took 4 bases from V and 3 from J, leaving 10 bases between them. CDR1 is SGDLS, CDR2 YYNGEE, per germline. CDR3 nucleotide sequence: TGTGCCAGCAGCCCGGGGGGGTACACTGAAGCTTTCTTT. The encoded protein is CASSPGGYTEAFF.

V usage is TRBV20-1 and J usage is TRBJ2-3; D ambiguous. The CDR3 consists of 11 residues. Germline CDR1 DFQATT, CDR2 SNEGSKA (reference sequence). Deletions cut 7 bases from V and 3 bases from J, with 8 bases between. CDR3 in amino acids: CSGPGTDTQYF. CDR3 nucleotide sequence: TGCAGTGGGCCAGGTACAGATACGCAGTATTTT.

With regard to this clone: This same CDR3 is encoded by further DNA sequences in the sample. The chain uses TRBV27 and TRBJ2-7, with D uncertain. Between the trimmed V and J ends, which lost 5 bases and 2 bases, there was a span of 19 bases. Germline V gene lookup returns CDR1 MNHEY and CDR2 SMNVEV (reference sequence). The CDR3 has 16 residues. The CDR3 sequence is CASSPSLGGRTYEQYF. The DNA for the CDR3 is TGTGCCAGCAGTCCTTCTCTCGGCGGCAGGACCTACGAGCAGTACTTC.

This chain connects TRBV19 to TRBJ1-1; a weak D match, TRBD1 (5 bases). This CDR3 has 13 amino acids. V was clipped by 10 bases and J by 5 bases, with 17 bases between them. Germline lookup yields CDR1 LNHDA and CDR2 SQIVND (reference sequence). CDR3 nucleotides: TGTGCCACCGAGCTCAATCAGGGAACTGAAGCTTTCTTT. Protein: CATELNQGTEAFF.

This chain links TRBV19 with TRBJ1-2, with D possibly being TRBD1 (5 bases). Per the germline V gene, CDR1 is LNHDA and CDR2 is SQIVND (reference sequence). CDR3 length: 12 amino acids. The V and J ends lost 6 bases and 3 bases respectively, with 8 bases between them. This CDR3 reads CASRGDDYGYTF. DNA of the CDR3: TGTGCCAGTAGGGGGGACGACTATGGCTACACCTTC.

This chain links TRBV5-6 with TRBJ2-5; perhaps D is TRBD1 or TRBD2 (5 bases each). The germline V gene encodes CDR1 SGHDT and CDR2 YYEEEE. The CDR3 sequence is 15 residues long. The V end lost 4 bases, the J end lost 4 bases, and 17 bases lay between the germline ends. CDR3 residues: CASSPRTRGLETQYF. The CDR3 nucleotides read TGTGCCAGCAGCCCTAGAACCCGGGGCCTAGAGACCCAGTACTTC. Supplemented by reference TRBV5-6 and TRBJ2-5, the full variable domain reads DAGVTQSPTHLIKTRGQQVTLRCSPKSGHDTVSWYQQALGQGPQFIFQYYEEEERQRGNFPDRFSGHQFPNYSSELNVNALLLGDSALYLCASSPRTRGLETQYFGPGTRLLVL.

For the CDR3, the DNA is TGTGCCAGCAGTTCCCCAACTGGGACGTATAGCAATCAGCCCCAGCATTTT. Its protein is CASSSPTGTYSNQPQHF. This chain uses TRBV28 with TRBJ1-5; D may be TRBD1 (5 bases). Germline-derived CDR1 and CDR2 are MDHEN and SYDVKM. The CDR3 extends over 17 amino acids. Trimming removed 4 bases at V and 0 bases at J, with 16 bases between.

The rearrangement uses TRBV18 and TRBJ1-4; TRBD1 might be the D (6 bases). Looked up from germline, CDR1 is KGHSH and CDR2 is LQKENI. This CDR3 comprises 15 residues. The V gene lost 1 base and the J gene lost 8 bases, with 14 bases spanning the gap. The CDR3 DNA reads as TGTGCCAGCTCACCACGGGACACCCGGTGGGAAAAACTGTTTTTT. Protein sequence: CASSPRDTRWEKLFF.

This chain joins TRBV7-2 and TRBJ2-3, with D hard to call. V lost 3 bases, J lost 4 bases, and 14 bases lay in between. Germline V lookup: CDR1 SGHTA, CDR2 FQGNSA. This CDR3 is 15 amino acids long. The CDR3 region is CASSFTGGIADTQYF. DNA of the CDR3: TGTGCCAGCAGCTTCACTGGCGGCATAGCAGATACGCAGTATTTT.

In nucleotides, the CDR3 is TGTGCCAGCAGCTTAAAAAACGGGAACACCGGGGAGCTGTTTTTT. It encodes CASSLKNGNTGELFF. The J gene is TRBJ2-2, the V gene TRBV11-2; D not resolved. CDR1 and CDR2 (germline): SGHAT, FQNNGV. The CDR3 length is 15 residues. V gave up 2 bases and J gave up 1 base, with 8 bases separating them.

The V call is TRBV9, the J call TRBJ2-1, with 7 positions matching TRBD2. Germline lookup yields CDR1 SGDLS and CDR2 YYNGEE. J gave up 4 bases and V 0 bases, and 7 bases lay outside the gene matches. This CDR3 spans 16 amino acids. The CDR3 loop reads CASSVAAASGYNEQFF. DNA for the CDR3: TGTGCCAGCAGCGTAGCAGCGGCTAGCGGTTACAATGAGCAGTTCTTC.

This chain connects TRBV27 to TRBJ1-2; D is undetermined. CDR1 and CDR2 (germline): MNHEY, SMNVEV (reference sequence). This CDR3 has 13 residues. V lost 4 bases, J lost 8 bases, and 14 bases lay in between. CDR3: CASSYGQSEGYTF. The CDR3 nucleotides read TGTGCCAGCAGTTATGGCCAGTCGGAAGGCTACACCTTC.

The rearrangement joins TRBV11-1 to TRBJ2-5; D is unclear. This CDR3 region has 14 residues. Deletions cut 5 bases from V and 5 bases from J, with 15 bases between. Germline V gene sequence: CDR1 SGHAT, CDR2 FQDESV (reference sequence). The CDR3 loop reads CASSPGMVPETQYF. CDR3 DNA: TGTGCCAGCAGCCCCGGCATGGTGCCGGAGACCCAGTACTTC.

The CDR3 nucleotides are TGTGCCAGCAGCTCCAAGCGGGAAGGGGAGCAGTTCTTC. Protein product: CASSSKREGEQFF. The V call is TRBV7-9, the J call TRBJ2-1, with TRBD2 matching 7 bases. Germline loops: CDR1 SEHNR, CDR2 FQNEAQ (reference sequence). The CDR3 runs 13 residues. V shed 4 bases and J 10 bases; nucleotides not matched to a gene: 7. Filled out from reference TRBV7-9 and TRBJ2-1, the complete variable domain reads DTGVSQNPRHKITKRGQNVTFRCDPISEHNRLYWYRQTLGQGPEFLTYFQNEAQLEKSRLLSDRFSAERPKGSFSTLEIQRTEQGDSAMYLCASSSKREGEQFFGPGTRLTVL.

The chain has TRBV7-6 and TRBJ2-1, with TRBD2 matching 7 bases. The V segment lost 1 base and the J segment 3 bases; nucleotides outside the gene matches: 9. Germline assignment: CDR1 SGHVS and CDR2 FNYEAQ. This CDR3 region has 17 residues. CDR3 loop: CASSLVWAGDNYNEQFF. CDR3 nucleotides: TGTGCCAGCAGCTTAGTCTGGGCGGGAGACAACTACAATGAGCAGTTCTTC.

This chain connects TRBV6-1 to TRBJ2-1, with TRBD2 identical over 7 bases. In germline, CDR1 is MNHNS, CDR2 SASEGT. The junction had 9 bases not matched to a gene; V was cut back by 7 bases and J by 6 bases. The CDR3 length is 14 residues. The CDR3 DNA sequence: TGTGCCAGCACCCTTAGCGGGCCACTCAATGAGCAGTTCTTC. This codes for CASTLSGPLNEQFF.

The chain uses TRBV28 and TRBJ2-7; 10 bases match TRBD2. This CDR3 is built from 17 residues. Germline V gene data show CDR1 as MDHEN and CDR2 as SYDVKM. The trim removed 5 bases at V and 4 bases at J, leaving 14 bases unmatched. The CDR3 nucleotides read TGTGCCAGCAGTCTCCCCGCCCCAGCGGGAGGGTCTTACGAGCAGTACTTC. Amino acids: CASSLPAPAGGSYEQYF. The variable domain in full, with the rest retrieved from reference TRBV28 and TRBJ2-7, is DVKVTQSSRYLVKRTGEKVFLECVQDMDHENMFWYRQDPGLGLRLIYFSYDVKMKEKGDIPEGYSVSREKKERFSLILESASTNQTSMYLCASSLPAPAGGSYEQYFGPGTRLTVT.

The chain has TRBV7-9 and TRBJ2-5; D remains ambiguous. Looked up from germline, CDR1 is SEHNR and CDR2 is FQNEAQ (reference sequence). This CDR3 has 11 amino acids. Trimming removed 2 bases from V and 9 bases from J, with 7 bases in between. CDR3 sequence reads: CASSLRDAQYF. For the CDR3, the DNA is TGTGCCAGCAGCTTACGCGACGCCCAGTACTTC.

Concerning this clone: Additional DNA sequences in this sample encode the identical CDR3. In nucleotides, the CDR3 is TGTGCCAGCAGTTTAGGTTTAAACACTGAAGCTTTCTTT. Amino acid sequence: CASSLGLNTEAFF. The chain has TRBV27 and TRBJ1-1; D gene unclear. This CDR3 region has 13 residues. Germline V CDR1 and CDR2: MNHEY, SMNVEV (reference sequence). The V gene lost 2 bases and the J gene lost 2 bases, with 6 bases spanning the gap.